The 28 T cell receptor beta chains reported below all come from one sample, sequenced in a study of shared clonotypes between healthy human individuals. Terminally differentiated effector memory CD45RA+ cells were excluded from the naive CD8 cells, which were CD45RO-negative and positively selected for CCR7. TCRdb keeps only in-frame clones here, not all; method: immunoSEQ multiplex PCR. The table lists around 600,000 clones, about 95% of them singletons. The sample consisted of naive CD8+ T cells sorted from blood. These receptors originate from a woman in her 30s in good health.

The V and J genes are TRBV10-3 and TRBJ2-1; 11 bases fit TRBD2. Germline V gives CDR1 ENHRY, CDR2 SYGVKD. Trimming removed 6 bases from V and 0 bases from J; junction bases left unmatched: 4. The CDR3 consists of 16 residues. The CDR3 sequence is CAIRAGTSGSYNEQFF. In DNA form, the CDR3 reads TGTGCCATCAGAGCCGGGACTAGCGGCTCCTACAATGAGCAGTTCTTC.

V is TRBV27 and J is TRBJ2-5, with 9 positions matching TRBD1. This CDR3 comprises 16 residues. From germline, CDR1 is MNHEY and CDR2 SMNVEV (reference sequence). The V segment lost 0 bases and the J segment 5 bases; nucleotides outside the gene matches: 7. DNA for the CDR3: TGTGCCAGCAGTTTATCGCCCGGGACAGGGTTGGAGACCCAGTACTTC. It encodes CASSLSPGTGLETQYF.

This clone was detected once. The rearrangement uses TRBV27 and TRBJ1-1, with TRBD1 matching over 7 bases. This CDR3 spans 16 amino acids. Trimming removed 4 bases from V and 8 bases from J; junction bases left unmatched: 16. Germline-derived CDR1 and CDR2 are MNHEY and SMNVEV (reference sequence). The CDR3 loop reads CASSWGVGGGGKEAFF. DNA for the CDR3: TGTGCCAGCAGTTGGGGTGTAGGAGGGGGCGGGAAGGAAGCTTTCTTT.

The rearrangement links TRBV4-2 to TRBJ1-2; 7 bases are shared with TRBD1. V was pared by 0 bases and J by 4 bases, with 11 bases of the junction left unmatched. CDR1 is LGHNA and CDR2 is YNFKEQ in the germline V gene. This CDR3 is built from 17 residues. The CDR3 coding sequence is TGTGCCAGCAGCCAAGACCCAGGGGGAGGTTTTGGCTATGGCTACACCTTC. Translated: CASSQDPGGGFGYGYTF.

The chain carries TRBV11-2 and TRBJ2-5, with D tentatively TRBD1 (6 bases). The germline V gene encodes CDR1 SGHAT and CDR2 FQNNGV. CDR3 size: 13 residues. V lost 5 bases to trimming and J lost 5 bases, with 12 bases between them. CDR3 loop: CASSPDSLETQYF. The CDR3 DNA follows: TGTGCCAGCAGCCCGGACAGTTTGGAGACCCAGTACTTC.

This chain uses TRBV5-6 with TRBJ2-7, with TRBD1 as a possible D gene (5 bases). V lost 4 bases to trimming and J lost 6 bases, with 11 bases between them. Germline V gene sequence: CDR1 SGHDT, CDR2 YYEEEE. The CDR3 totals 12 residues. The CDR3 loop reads CASSRPQVEQYF. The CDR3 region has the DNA TGTGCCAGCAGCCGACCACAGGTCGAGCAGTACTTC. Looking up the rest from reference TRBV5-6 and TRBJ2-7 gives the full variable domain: DAGVTQSPTHLIKTRGQQVTLRCSPKSGHDTVSWYQQALGQGPQFIFQYYEEEERQRGNFPDRFSGHQFPNYSSELNVNALLLGDSALYLCASSRPQVEQYFGPGTRLTVT.

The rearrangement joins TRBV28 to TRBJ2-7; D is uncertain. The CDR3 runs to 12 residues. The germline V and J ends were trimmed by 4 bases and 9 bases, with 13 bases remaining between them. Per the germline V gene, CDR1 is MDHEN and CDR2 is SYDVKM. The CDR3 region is CASSSSLGTQYF. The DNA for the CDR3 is TGTGCCAGCAGTTCATCCCTAGGTACGCAGTACTTC.

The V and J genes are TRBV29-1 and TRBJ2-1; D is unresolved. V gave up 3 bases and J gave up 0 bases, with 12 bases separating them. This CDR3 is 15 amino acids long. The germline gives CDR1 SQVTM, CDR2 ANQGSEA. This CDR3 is CSVDSRWSSYNEQFF. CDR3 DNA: TGCAGCGTTGACTCCCGTTGGAGCTCCTACAATGAGCAGTTCTTC.

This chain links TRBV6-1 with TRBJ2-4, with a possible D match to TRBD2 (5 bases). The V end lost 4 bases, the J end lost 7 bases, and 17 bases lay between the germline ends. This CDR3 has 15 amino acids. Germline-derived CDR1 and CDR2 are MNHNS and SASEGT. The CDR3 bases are TGTGCCAGCAGTGTATTTCATTGGACGGGGAACATTCAGTACTTC. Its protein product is CASSVFHWTGNIQYF.

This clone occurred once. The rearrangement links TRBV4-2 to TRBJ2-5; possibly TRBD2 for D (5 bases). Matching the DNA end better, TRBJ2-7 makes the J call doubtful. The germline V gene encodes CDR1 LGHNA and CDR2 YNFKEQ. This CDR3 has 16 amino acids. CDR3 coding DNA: TGTGCCAGCAGCCAAGAACTAGGCGGCAGCTCCTACGAGCAGTACTTC. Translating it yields CASSQELGGSSYEQYF.

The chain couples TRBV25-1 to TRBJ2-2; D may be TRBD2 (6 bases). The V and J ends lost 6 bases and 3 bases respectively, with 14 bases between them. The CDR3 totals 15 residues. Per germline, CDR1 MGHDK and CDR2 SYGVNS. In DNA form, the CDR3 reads TGTGCCAGCAGATCAACTTCGGGGGACACCGGGGAGCTGTTTTTT. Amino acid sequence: CASRSTSGDTGELFF.

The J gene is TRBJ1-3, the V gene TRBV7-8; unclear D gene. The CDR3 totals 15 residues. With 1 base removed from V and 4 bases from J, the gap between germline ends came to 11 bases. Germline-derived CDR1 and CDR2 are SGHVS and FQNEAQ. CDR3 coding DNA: TGTGCCAGCAGCTTAGGTTCCTCCCTGGGAAACACCATATATTTT. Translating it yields CASSLGSSLGNTIYF.

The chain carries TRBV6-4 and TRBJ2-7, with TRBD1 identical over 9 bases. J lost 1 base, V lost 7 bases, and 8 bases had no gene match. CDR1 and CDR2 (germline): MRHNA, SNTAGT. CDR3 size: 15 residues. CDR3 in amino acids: CASTRGTGFSYEQYF. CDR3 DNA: TGTGCCAGCACCCGAGGGACAGGGTTTTCCTACGAGCAGTACTTC.

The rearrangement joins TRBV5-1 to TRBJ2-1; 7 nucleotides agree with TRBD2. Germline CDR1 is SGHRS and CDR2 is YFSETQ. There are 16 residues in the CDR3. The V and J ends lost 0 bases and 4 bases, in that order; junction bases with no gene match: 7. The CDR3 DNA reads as TGCGCCAGCAGCTTGGGGAGCGGGATGGGGTACAATGAGCAGTTCTTC. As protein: CASSLGSGMGYNEQFF.

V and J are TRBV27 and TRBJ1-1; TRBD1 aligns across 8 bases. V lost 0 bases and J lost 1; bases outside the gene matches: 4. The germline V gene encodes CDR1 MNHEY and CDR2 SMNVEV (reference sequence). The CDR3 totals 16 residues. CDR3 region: CASSLSRQGPNTEAFF. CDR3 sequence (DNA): TGTGCCAGCAGTTTATCAAGACAGGGGCCGAACACTGAAGCTTTCTTT.

The DNA of the CDR3 is TGTGCCAGCTCACCAGGTTCCGAGCAGTACTTC. This encodes CASSPGSEQYF. The V gene is TRBV18, the J gene TRBJ2-7, with no clear D. The CDR3 covers 11 residues. Per the germline V gene, CDR1 is KGHSH and CDR2 is LQKENI. With 2 bases removed from V and 6 bases from J, the gap between germline ends came to 5 bases.

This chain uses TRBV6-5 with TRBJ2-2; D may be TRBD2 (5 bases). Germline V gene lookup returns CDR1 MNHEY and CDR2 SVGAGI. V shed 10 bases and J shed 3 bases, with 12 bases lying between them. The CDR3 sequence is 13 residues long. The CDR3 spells CATSGGYTGELFF. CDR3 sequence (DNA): TGTGCCACCAGCGGAGGTTACACCGGGGAGCTGTTTTTT.

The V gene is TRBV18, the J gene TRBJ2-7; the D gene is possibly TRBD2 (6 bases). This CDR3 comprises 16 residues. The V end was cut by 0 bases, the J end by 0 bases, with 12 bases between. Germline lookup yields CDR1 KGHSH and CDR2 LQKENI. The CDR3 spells CASSPPPGTGSYEQYF. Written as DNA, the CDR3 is TGTGCCAGCTCACCACCGCCCGGGACTGGCTCCTACGAGCAGTACTTC. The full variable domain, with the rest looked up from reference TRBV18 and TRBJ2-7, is NAGVMQNPRHLVRRRGQEARLRCSPMKGHSHVYWYRQLPEEGLKFMVYLQKENIIDESGMPKERFSAEFPKEGPSILRIQQVVRGDSAAYFCASSPPPGTGSYEQYFGPGTRLTVT.

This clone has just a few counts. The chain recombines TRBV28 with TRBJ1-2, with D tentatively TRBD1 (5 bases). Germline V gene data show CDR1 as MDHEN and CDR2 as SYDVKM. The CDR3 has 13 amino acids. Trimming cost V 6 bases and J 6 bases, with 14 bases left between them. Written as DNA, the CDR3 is TGTGCCAGCAGCCTGCGGGGGTTGGATGGCTACACCTTC. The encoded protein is CASSLRGLDGYTF.

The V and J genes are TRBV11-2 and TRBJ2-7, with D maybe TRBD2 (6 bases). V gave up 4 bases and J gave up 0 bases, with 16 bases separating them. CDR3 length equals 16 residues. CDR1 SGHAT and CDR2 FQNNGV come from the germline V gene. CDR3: CASSSTGGASSYEQYF. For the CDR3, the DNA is TGTGCCAGCAGCTCGACCGGCGGGGCGAGCTCCTACGAGCAGTACTTC.

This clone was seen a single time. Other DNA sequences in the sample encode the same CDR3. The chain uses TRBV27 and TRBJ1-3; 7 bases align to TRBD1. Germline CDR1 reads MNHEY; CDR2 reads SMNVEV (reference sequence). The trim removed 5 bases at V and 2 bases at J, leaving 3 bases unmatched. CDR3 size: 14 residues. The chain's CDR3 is CASSPGTAGNTIYF. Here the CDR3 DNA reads TGTGCCAGCAGTCCGGGGACAGCTGGAAACACCATATATTTT.

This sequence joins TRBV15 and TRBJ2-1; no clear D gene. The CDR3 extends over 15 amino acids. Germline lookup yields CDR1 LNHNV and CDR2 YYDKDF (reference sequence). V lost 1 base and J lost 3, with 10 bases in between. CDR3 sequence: CATSRGRTSYNEQFF. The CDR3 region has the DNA TGTGCCACCAGCAGAGGCCGTACCAGCTACAATGAGCAGTTCTTC.

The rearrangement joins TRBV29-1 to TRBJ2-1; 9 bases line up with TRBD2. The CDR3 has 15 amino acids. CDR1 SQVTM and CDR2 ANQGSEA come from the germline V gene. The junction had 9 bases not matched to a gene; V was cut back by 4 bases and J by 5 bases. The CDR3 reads CSVVKGTSPHNEQFF. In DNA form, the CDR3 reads TGCAGCGTTGTCAAGGGGACTAGCCCCCACAATGAGCAGTTCTTC.

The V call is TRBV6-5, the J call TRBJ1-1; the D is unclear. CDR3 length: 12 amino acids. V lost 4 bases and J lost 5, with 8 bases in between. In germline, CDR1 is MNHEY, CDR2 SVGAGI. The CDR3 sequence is CASSSKRTEAFF. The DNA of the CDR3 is TGTGCCAGCAGTTCCAAGAGGACTGAAGCTTTCTTT.

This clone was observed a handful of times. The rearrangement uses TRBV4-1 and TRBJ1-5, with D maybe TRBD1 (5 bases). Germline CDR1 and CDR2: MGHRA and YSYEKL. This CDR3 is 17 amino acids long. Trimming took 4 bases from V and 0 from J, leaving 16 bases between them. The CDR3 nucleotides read TGCGCCAGCAGCCTATGGGGCACAGTCGATAGCAATCAGCCCCAGCATTTT. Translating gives CASSLWGTVDSNQPQHF.

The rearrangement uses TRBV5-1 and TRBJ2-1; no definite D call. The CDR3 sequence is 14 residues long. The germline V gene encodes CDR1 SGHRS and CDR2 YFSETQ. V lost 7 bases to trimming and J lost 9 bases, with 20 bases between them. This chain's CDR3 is CASAPETKFSEQFF. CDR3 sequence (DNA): TGCGCCAGCGCACCTGAGACCAAATTCAGTGAGCAGTTCTTC.

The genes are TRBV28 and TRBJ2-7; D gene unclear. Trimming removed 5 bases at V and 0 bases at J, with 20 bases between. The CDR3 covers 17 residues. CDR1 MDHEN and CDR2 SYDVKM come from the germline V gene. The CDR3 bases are TGTGCCAGCAGTACACTCACGACAAGATCGAGCTCCTACGAGCAGTACTTC. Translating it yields CASSTLTTRSSSYEQYF.

CDR3 DNA sequence: TGTGCCAGTGCGGGAGGGACTCACTACGAGCAGTACTTC. Protein: CASAGGTHYEQYF. The genes are TRBV19 and TRBJ2-7; 9 nucleotides align to TRBD2. The CDR3 has 13 amino acids. Germline CDR1 and CDR2: LNHDA and SQIVND (reference sequence). Germline trimming cut 8 bases from V and 3 bases from J; bases unmatched to any gene: 5.